The clone carrying this T cell receptor (beta chain) was seen once. Antigen specificity is unknown. This sample is drawn from a study of a mutant IDH1 vaccine in newly diagnosed glioma. This sample's time point: week 11, during vaccination. The content of each vaccine dose was 300 ug of mutant IDH1 20-mer peptide, and topical imiquimod accompanied it. The J segment lost 2 bases and the V segment lost 0 bases, leaving 7 bases of the junction unmatched. Germline CDR1 reads SGHNT; CDR2 reads YYREEE (reference sequence). The CDR3 is 17 amino acids. Produced via immunoSEQ multiplex PCR; TCRdb's table is partial and in-frame only. The sample yields about 40,000 clones, roughly 84% seen once.

This sequence joins TRBV5-4 and TRBJ2-3, with 9 bases identical to TRBD2. Sequencing was performed on PBMCs, taken from a glioma patient whose treatment included an IDH1 peptide vaccine. The clonotype originates from a man between 40 and 49 years old with glioma. The CDR3 sequence is CASSLGGAGGPTDTQYF. The CDR3 coding sequence is TGTGCCAGCAGCTTGGGGGGGGCGGGAGGGCCCACAGATACGCAGTATTTT.